This passage covers 3 T cell receptor beta chains from one sample sequenced in a study of CXCR3-negative and CXCR3-positive naive CD8 T cells. Study-wide results and limits: TRB CDR3 hydrophobicity was greater in CXCR3-positive naive cells than in CXCR3-negative naive cells.

Carrying UMI labels, the TRB cDNA libraries were prepared through 5' RACE. One entry per CDR3 protein, without DNA, is what TCRdb gives after re-calling the 5' RACE reads. This table lists fewer than 7,000 distinct CDR3 sequences. Their antigens remain unidentified. The specimen was naive CXCR3+ CD8+ T cells from blood. Stated subset: CD45RO-CCR7+CD27+CD95- naive CD8+ T cells expressing CXCR3 (TNR3+). These receptor sequences come from a human donor in good health. Some clones in this sample may be carry-over from other donors' samples.

This clonotype ranks as medium-sized in terms of frequency. This chain joins TRBV2 and TRBJ2-1; the D gene TCRdb calls, TRBD2, cannot be checked with no DNA. In germline, CDR1 is SNHLY, CDR2 FYNNEI. The CDR3 runs to 16 residues. This chain's CDR3 is CASSRGLAGNLNEQFF.

Its frequency marks this clonotype as medium-sized. The chain joins TRBV3-2 to TRBJ1-5; the D call of TRBD1 rests on TCRdb alone, since no DNA is present to check it. TRBV3-2 is a listed pseudogene. The CDR3 is 14 amino acids. CDR3 residues: CASRPGTMDQPQHF.

This clonotype is identified as medium-sized from frequency. The chain couples TRBV6-6 to TRBJ2-7. Germline V CDR1 and CDR2: MNHNY, SVGAGI (reference sequence). The CDR3 sequence is 11 residues long. The CDR3 loop reads CASSHSYEQYF.